Following are 9 T cell receptor beta chains from one sample sequenced in a study of T cell responses to AZD1222 COVID-19 vaccine. Clones were sequenced by immunoSEQ multiplex PCR, and TCRdb holds only the in-frame ones, with some missing. The table includes about 120,000 clones, about 90% detected once. Sequenced material: peripheral blood, taken on day 0 of AZD1222 vaccination. These receptors were taken from an adult in good health.

The chain is built from TRBV29-1 and TRBJ2-1; 8 bases align to TRBD2. The germline CDR1 and CDR2 sequences are SQVTM and ANQGSEA. The J segment lost 2 bases and the V segment lost 1 base, leaving 10 bases of the junction unmatched. The CDR3 spans 17 residues. The CDR3 DNA reads as TGCAGCGTTGAAGGTCTCTCCAGCGGGAGAGCCTACAATGAGCAGTTCTTC. This sequence encodes CSVEGLSSGRAYNEQFF.

The chain employs TRBV27 and TRBJ2-3, with 11 positions matching TRBD2. Losses at the gene ends were 7 bases for V and 1 base for J; bases not matched to a gene: 4. CDR3 size: 15 residues. CDR1 and CDR2 (germline): MNHEY, SMNVEV (reference sequence). The CDR3 region is CASTRLAGRTDTQYF. The CDR3 DNA follows: TGTGCCAGCACCCGACTAGCGGGACGCACAGATACGCAGTATTTT.

The chain joins TRBV10-2 to TRBJ2-2, with 12 positions matching TRBD2. V lost 8 bases to trimming and J lost 4 bases; unmatched junction nucleotides: 2. From germline, CDR1 is WSHSY and CDR2 SAAADI. The CDR3 runs to 14 residues. The CDR3 nucleotides read TGCGCCAGCCGGACTAGCGGGACCACCGGGGAGCTGTTTTTT. It codes for CASRTSGTTGELFF.

This clone appeared once. This sequence joins TRBV7-9 and TRBJ1-3; D is ambiguous. Germline V gene data show CDR1 as SEHNR and CDR2 as FQNEAQ (reference sequence). V lost 5 bases and J 2 bases, leaving 13 bases between the germline ends. This CDR3 is 15 amino acids long. The CDR3 is CASSPRTGAGNTIYF. The DNA for the CDR3 is TGTGCCAGCAGCCCCCGGACCGGGGCTGGAAACACCATATATTTT.

The chain carries TRBV5-5 and TRBJ2-7; 12 nucleotides agree with TRBD2. Germline V CDR1 and CDR2: SGHKS, YYEKEE (reference sequence). The CDR3 is 14 amino acids. V lost 4 bases to trimming and J lost 4 bases; unmatched junction nucleotides: 3. The CDR3 protein is CASSRTSGVYEQYF. In DNA, the CDR3 is TGTGCCAGCAGCCGGACTAGCGGGGTGTACGAGCAGTACTTC.

The V and J genes are TRBV6-5 and TRBJ1-2; D is possibly TRBD1 (6 bases). CDR1 is MNHEY and CDR2 is SVGAGI in the germline V gene. The CDR3 has 14 residues. V shed 6 bases and J shed 5 bases, with 16 bases lying between them. The CDR3 bases are TGTGCCAGCAGGTCCCGCAGGGGTCCTTATGGCTACACCTTC. Protein sequence: CASRSRRGPYGYTF.

The chain combines TRBV30 with TRBJ1-2; possibly TRBD1 for D (5 bases). CDR1 is GTSNPN and CDR2 is SVGIG in the germline V gene (reference sequence). V was cut by 1 base and J by 4 bases, with 16 bases left in between. This CDR3 spans 15 amino acids. The CDR3 DNA is TGTGCCTGGAGTGAAGGTCCAGGGAGCTTCTATGGCTACACCTTC. It encodes CAWSEGPGSFYGYTF. Drawing the rest from reference TRBV30 and TRBJ1-2, the complete variable domain is SQTIHQWPATLVQPVGSPLSLECTVEGTSNPNLYWYRQAAGRGLQLLFYSVGIGQISSEVPQNLSASRPQDRQFILSSKKLLLSDSGFYLCAWSEGPGSFYGYTFGSGTRLTVV.

The chain is built from TRBV14 and TRBJ1-6; D unclear. Germline V gives CDR1 SGHDN, CDR2 FVKESK. V lost 1 base to trimming and J lost 7 bases, with 11 bases between them. The CDR3 covers 15 residues. CDR3 bases: TGTGCCAGCAGCCAAGCTGGGCTCCTAAATTCACCCCTCCACTTT. Translated, it gives CASSQAGLLNSPLHF.

This clone was seen a single time. V gene TRBV5-5 combines with J gene TRBJ2-3; 10 bases fit TRBD2. This CDR3 contains 16 residues. Trimming at V came to 4 bases and at J to 0 bases, leaving 5 bases not matched to a gene. Germline V gene data show CDR1 as SGHKS and CDR2 as YYEKEE (reference sequence). CDR3 sequence reads: CASSAGLAQSTDTQYF. The CDR3 DNA follows: TGTGCCAGCAGCGCGGGACTAGCGCAAAGCACAGATACGCAGTATTTT.